The 15 T cell receptor beta chains in this list originate from one sample, sequenced in a study of blood T cell repertoires in COVID-19. Method: immunoSEQ multiplex PCR; TCRdb's copy keeps in-frame clones and lacks some. The data contain roughly 320,000 clones, 85% to 95% of them seen just once; the ten biggest clones take up approximately 4.1%. The sequenced material came from PBMCs or T cells enriched from blood (not recorded which). Receptors were obtained from a woman in her 30s who had been exposed to COVID-19.

This clone has only a few counts. The chain is built from TRBV4-2 and TRBJ2-7; D may be TRBD1 (6 bases). Germline V gives CDR1 LGHNA, CDR2 YNFKEQ. The CDR3 loop spans 15 amino acids. V was trimmed by 1 base and J by 6 bases, leaving 16 bases between them. The CDR3 loop reads CASSQVSVRTAEQYF. CDR3 nucleotide sequence: TGTGCCAGCAGCCAAGTCTCGGTCCGGACAGCCGAGCAGTACTTC.

This sequence joins TRBV7-9 and TRBJ2-2, with D tentatively TRBD2 (5 bases). V was shortened by 5 bases and J by 1 base, with 8 bases between the two germline ends. The germline gives CDR1 SEHNR, CDR2 FQNEAQ (reference sequence). CDR3 length equals 14 residues. The CDR3 nucleotides are TGTGCCAGCAGCCGCGGAGGGAACACCGGGGAGCTGTTTTTT. Encoded protein: CASSRGGNTGELFF.

The genes are TRBV6-2 or TRBV6-3 and TRBJ2-7, with a tentative D call TRBD2 (5 bases). Germline CDR1 and CDR2: MNHEY and SVGEGT. Between the trimmed V and J ends, which lost 4 bases and 7 bases, there was a span of 8 bases. The CDR3 runs to 11 residues. The chain's CDR3 is CASSFPGEQYF. In nucleotides, the CDR3 is TGTGCCAGCAGTTTTCCGGGGGAGCAGTACTTC.

The chain is built from TRBV12-3 or TRBV12-4 and TRBJ2-1; D gene unclear. This CDR3 has 13 amino acids. Trimming took 4 bases from V and 3 from J, leaving 7 bases between them. CDR3 region: CASSSGFYNEQFF. The DNA of the CDR3 is TGTGCCAGCAGTTCCGGGTTCTACAATGAGCAGTTCTTC.

The chain links TRBV19 to TRBJ1-6; tentative D call: TRBD1 (6 bases). Per germline, CDR1 LNHDA and CDR2 SQIVND (reference sequence). The CDR3 loop spans 15 amino acids. With 4 bases removed from V and 5 bases from J, the gap between germline ends came to 12 bases. DNA for the CDR3: TGTGCCAGTAGTACCAGCCGGACAGATAATTCACCCCTCCACTTT. Its translation is CASSTSRTDNSPLHF.

The rearrangement uses TRBV20-1 and TRBJ2-7; TRBD2 is a possible D gene (5 bases). CDR3 length equals 12 residues. Germline V gives CDR1 DFQATT, CDR2 SNEGSKA (reference sequence). Trimming removed 3 bases from V and 3 bases from J, with 9 bases in between. As DNA, the CDR3 is TGCAGTGCTAGTCACGGGGACTACGAGCAGTACTTC. Amino acids: CSASHGDYEQYF.

The rearrangement joins TRBV7-9 to TRBJ2-1; tentatively, D is TRBD1 (5 bases). Looked up from germline, CDR1 is SEHNR and CDR2 is FQNEAQ (reference sequence). V dropped 0 bases and J dropped 7 bases, with 16 bases sitting between them. The CDR3 spans 16 residues. In nucleotides, the CDR3 is TGTGCCAGCAGCTTAGCGAACAAGCAGGGCTATAATGAGCAGTTCTTC. This encodes CASSLANKQGYNEQFF. The whole variable domain, filled in from reference TRBV7-9 and TRBJ2-1, reads DTGVSQNPRHKITKRGQNVTFRCDPISEHNRLYWYRQTLGQGPEFLTYFQNEAQLEKSRLLSDRFSAERPKGSFSTLEIQRTEQGDSAMYLCASSLANKQGYNEQFFGPGTRLTVL.

V gene TRBV5-1 combines with J gene TRBJ2-2; 9 positions agree with TRBD2. This CDR3 has 17 amino acids. Germline V lookup: CDR1 SGHRS, CDR2 YFSETQ. V trimming: 2 bases; J trimming: 1 base; junction bases outside the gene matches: 6. The CDR3 nucleotides are TGCGCCAGCAGCTTACGCCTAGCGGGGAGGAACACCGGGGAGCTGTTTTTT. Translating it yields CASSLRLAGRNTGELFF. The full variable domain, in which reference TRBV5-1 and TRBJ2-2 provide the parts outside the CDR3, is KAGVTQTPRYLIKTRGQQVTLSCSPISGHRSVSWYQQTPGQGLQFLFEYFSETQRNKGNFPGRFSGRQFSNSRSEMNVSTLELGDSALYLCASSLRLAGRNTGELFFGEGSRLTVL.

This chain connects TRBV5-1 to TRBJ1-6; TRBD1 matches 8 bases. The V gene end was trimmed by 4 bases and the J gene end by 9 bases; junction bases not matched to a gene: 15. Germline values: CDR1 SGHRS, CDR2 YFSETQ. The CDR3 sequence is 17 residues long. CDR3 coding DNA: TGCGCCAGCAGCCCTCGGACAGGGCGGGGGAGGTCTTCACCCCTCCACTTT. Translated, it gives CASSPRTGRGRSSPLHF.

The rearrangement joins TRBV4-1 to TRBJ1-3; 8 bases match TRBD1. The germline CDR1 and CDR2 sequences are MGHRA and YSYEKL. This CDR3 contains 14 residues. Trimming cost V 4 bases and J 3 bases; bases outside gene matches: 2. The CDR3 reads CASSPDRGGNTIYF. CDR3 in DNA: TGCGCCAGCAGCCCAGACAGGGGTGGAAACACCATATATTTT.

This clone was seen a single time. The chain joins TRBV5-1 to TRBJ1-4; 8 bases align to TRBD1. CDR1 and CDR2 (germline): SGHRS, YFSETQ. The junction had 9 bases not matched to a gene; V was cut back by 9 bases and J by 5 bases. The CDR3 is made up of 14 amino acids. The CDR3 reads CATGQGFENEKLFF. As DNA, the CDR3 is TGCGCCACCGGACAGGGATTCGAGAATGAAAAACTGTTTTTT.

V usage is TRBV5-4 and J usage is TRBJ2-5, with D possibly matching TRBD1 (6 bases). CDR3 size: 13 residues. The germline V gene has CDR1 SGHNT and CDR2 YYREEE (reference sequence). V was trimmed by 5 bases and J by 1 base, leaving 9 bases between them. The CDR3 DNA sequence: TGTGCCAGCAGGGACAGTTTCCAAGAGACCCAGTACTTC. Translation: CASRDSFQETQYF.

The chain uses TRBV5-6 and TRBJ2-7, with 8 bases fitting TRBD1. V dropped 4 bases and J dropped 1; count of bases not matched to a gene: 7. The CDR3 contains 15 residues. Per the germline V gene, CDR1 is SGHDT and CDR2 is YYEEEE. CDR3: CASSRTGTGSYEQYF. The DNA for the CDR3 is TGTGCCAGCAGCCGAACCGGGACAGGATCCTACGAGCAGTACTTC.

V gene TRBV2 combines with J gene TRBJ2-1, with 9 positions matching TRBD2. The CDR3 is 15 residues long. J lost 4 bases, V lost 4 bases, and 5 bases had no gene match. In germline, CDR1 is SNHLY, CDR2 FYNNEI. The CDR3 loop reads CASSVERGAYNEQFF. The CDR3 DNA is TGTGCCAGCAGTGTGGAGCGGGGGGCTTACAATGAGCAGTTCTTC.

A remark on this clone: Other DNA sequences within the sample encode an identical CDR3. V gene TRBV5-1 combines with J gene TRBJ1-1; 7 bases align to TRBD1. Trimming removed 4 bases from V and 4 bases from J; junction bases left unmatched: 7. This CDR3 spans 14 amino acids. The V gene's germline CDR1 is SGHRS and CDR2 YFSETQ. CDR3 in DNA: TGCGCCAGCAGCCTACAGGGGACGGGCACTGAAGCTTTCTTT. As protein: CASSLQGTGTEAFF.